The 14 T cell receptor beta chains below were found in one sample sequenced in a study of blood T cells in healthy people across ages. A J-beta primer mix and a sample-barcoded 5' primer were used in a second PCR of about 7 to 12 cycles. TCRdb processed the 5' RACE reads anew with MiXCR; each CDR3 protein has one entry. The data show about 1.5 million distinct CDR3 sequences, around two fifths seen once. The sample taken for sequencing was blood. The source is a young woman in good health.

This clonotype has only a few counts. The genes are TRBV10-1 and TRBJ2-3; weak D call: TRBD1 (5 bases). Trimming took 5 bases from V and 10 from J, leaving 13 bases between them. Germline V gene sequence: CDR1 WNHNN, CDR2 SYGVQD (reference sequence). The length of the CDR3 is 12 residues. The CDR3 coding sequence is TGCGCCAGCAGTAACAGGCCCGACTCGCAGTATTTT. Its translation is CASSNRPDSQYF.

The CDR3 is CASSRHGSGIQTQYF. CDR3 bases: TGTGCCAGCAGCCGACATGGTAGCGGAATACAGACCCAGTACTTC. J is TRBJ2-4 and V is TRBV14; perhaps TRBD2 as D (6 bases). The DNA end is a closer match to TRBJ2-5, so the J assignment may be wrong. The CDR3 is made up of 15 amino acids. The germline V gene has CDR1 SGHDN and CDR2 FVKESK.

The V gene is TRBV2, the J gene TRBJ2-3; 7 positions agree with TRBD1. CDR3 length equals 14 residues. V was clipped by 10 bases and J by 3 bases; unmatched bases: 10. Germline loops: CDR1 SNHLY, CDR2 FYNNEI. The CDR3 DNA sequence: TGTGCCAACCGGGACAGACAGATAACAGATACGCAGTATTTT. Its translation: CANRDRQITDTQYF.

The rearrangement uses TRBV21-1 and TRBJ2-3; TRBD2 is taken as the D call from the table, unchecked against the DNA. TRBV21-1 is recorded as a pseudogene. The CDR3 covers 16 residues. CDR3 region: CASSKGLAGRADTQYF. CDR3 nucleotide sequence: TGTGCCAGCAGCAAAGGACTAGCGGGAAGGGCAGATACGCAGTATTTT.

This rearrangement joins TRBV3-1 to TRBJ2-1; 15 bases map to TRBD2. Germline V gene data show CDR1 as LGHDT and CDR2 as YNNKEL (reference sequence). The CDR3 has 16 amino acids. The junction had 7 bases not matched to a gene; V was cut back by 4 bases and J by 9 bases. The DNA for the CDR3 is TGTGCCAGCAGCCGAAGCCCGGGACTAGCGGGAGGTGAGCAGTTCTTC. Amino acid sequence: CASSRSPGLAGGEQFF.

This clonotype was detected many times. For the CDR3, the DNA is TGTGCCAGCAGTAGCGGGCTTCGCAATGAGCAGTTCTTC. Translating it yields CASSSGLRNEQFF. The chain recombines TRBV12-3 or TRBV12-4 with TRBJ2-1; possible D gene TRBD2, 6 bases. CDR3 length: 13 residues. V was shortened by 5 bases and J by 6 bases, with 11 bases between the two germline ends.

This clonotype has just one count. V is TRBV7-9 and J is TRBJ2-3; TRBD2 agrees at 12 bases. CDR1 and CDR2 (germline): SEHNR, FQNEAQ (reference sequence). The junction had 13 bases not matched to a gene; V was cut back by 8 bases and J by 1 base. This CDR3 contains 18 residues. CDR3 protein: CASLSPGTSGLRTDTQYF. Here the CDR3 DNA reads TGTGCCAGCCTTTCGCCGGGGACTAGCGGGTTACGCACAGATACGCAGTATTTT.

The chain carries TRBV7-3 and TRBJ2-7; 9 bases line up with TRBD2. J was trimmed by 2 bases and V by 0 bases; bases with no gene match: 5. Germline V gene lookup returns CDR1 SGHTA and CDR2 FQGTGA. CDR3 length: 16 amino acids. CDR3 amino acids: CASSLTGSGGTYEQYF. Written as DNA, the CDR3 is TGTGCCAGCAGCTTAACGGGTAGCGGGGGAACCTACGAGCAGTACTTC.

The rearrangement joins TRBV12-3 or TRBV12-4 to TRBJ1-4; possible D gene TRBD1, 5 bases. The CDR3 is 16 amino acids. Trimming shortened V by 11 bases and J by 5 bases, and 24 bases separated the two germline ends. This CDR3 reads CALPGQGPRSNEKLFF. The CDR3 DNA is TGTGCCTTACCGGGCCAGGGCCCACGCTCCAATGAAAAACTGTTTTTT.

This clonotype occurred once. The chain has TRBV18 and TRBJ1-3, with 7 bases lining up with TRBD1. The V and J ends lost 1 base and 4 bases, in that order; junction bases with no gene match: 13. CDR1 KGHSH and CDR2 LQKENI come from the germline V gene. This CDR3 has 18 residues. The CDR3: CASSPLLGGGISGNTIYF. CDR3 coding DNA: TGTGCCAGCTCACCACTGCTTGGAGGGGGCATCTCCGGAAACACCATATATTTT. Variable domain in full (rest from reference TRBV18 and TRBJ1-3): NAGVMQNPRHLVRRRGQEARLRCSPMKGHSHVYWYRQLPEEGLKFMVYLQKENIIDESGMPKERFSAEFPKEGPSILRIQQVVRGDSAAYFCASSPLLGGGISGNTIYFGEGSWLTVV.

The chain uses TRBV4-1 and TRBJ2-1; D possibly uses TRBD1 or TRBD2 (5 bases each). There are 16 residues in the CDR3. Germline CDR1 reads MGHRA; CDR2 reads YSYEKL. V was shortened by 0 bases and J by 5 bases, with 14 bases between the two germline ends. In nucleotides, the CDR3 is TGCGCCAGCAGCCAAGATGGGGGAATAGGGGACAATGAGCAGTTCTTC. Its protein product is CASSQDGGIGDNEQFF.

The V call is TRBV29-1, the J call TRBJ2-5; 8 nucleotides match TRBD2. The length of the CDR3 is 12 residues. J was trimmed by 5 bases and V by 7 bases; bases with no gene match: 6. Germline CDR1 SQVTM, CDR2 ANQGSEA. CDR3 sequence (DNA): TGCAGCGGAGGCGGGAGGTGGGAGACCCAGTACTTC. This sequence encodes CSGGGRWETQYF.

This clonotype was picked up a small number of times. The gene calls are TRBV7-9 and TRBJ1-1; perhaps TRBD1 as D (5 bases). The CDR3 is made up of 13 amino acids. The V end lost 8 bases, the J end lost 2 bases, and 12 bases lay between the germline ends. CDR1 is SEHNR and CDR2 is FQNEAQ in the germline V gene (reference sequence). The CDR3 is CASENRINTEAFF. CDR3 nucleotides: TGTGCCAGCGAAAACAGGATAAACACTGAAGCTTTCTTT.

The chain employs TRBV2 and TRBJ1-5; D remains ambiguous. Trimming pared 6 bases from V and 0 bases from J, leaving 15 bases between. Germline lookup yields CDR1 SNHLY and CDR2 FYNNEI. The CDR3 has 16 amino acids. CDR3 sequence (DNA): TGTGCCAGCAGGGCTCTGCTTGGGTATAGCAATCAGCCCCAGCATTTT. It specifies CASRALLGYSNQPQHF. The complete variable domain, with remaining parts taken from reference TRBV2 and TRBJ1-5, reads EPEVTQTPSHQVTQMGQEVILRCVPISNHLYFYWYRQILGQKVEFLVSFYNNEISEKSEIFDDQFSVERPDGSNFTLKIRSTKLEDSAMYFCASRALLGYSNQPQHFGDGTRLSIL.